This TCR beta chain was observed in a study of blood T cell repertoires in COVID-19. Libraries were prepared by immunoSEQ multiplex PCR; TCRdb keeps only in-frame clonotypes and omits some of them. The table lists around 200,000 clones, approximately 85% of them singletons, with around 5.7% in the top ten. The CDR3 extends over 14 amino acids. Trimming left V 2 bases short and J 5 bases short, with 9 bases between. Germline V gene data show CDR1 as KGHDR and CDR2 as SFDVKD. V usage is TRBV24-1 and J usage is TRBJ2-1; D is ambiguous. The sequence was obtained from a man aged 35-49 years with acute COVID-19. Sequenced: PBMCs or T cells enriched from blood (not recorded which). CDR3 sequence (DNA): TGTGCCACCAGTGATTGGAGCATAGACAATGAGCAGTTCTTC. Protein sequence: CATSDWSIDNEQFF.